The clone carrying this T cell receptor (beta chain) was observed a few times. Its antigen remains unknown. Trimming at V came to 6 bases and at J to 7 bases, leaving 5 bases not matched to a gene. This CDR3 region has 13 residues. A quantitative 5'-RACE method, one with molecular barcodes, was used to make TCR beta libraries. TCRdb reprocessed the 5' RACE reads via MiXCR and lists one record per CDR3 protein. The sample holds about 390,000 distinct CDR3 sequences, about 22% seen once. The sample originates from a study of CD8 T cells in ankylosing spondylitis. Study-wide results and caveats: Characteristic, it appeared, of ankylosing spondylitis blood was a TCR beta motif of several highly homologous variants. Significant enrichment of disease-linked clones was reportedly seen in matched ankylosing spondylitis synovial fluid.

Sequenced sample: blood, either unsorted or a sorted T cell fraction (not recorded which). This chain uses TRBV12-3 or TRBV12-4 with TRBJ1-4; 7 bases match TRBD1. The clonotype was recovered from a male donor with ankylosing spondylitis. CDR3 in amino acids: CASRRGLGEKLFF. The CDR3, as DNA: TGTGCCAGCAGGAGGGGGCTAGGTGAAAAACTGTTTTTT.